This T cell receptor beta chain stems from a study of CD8 T cells in ankylosing spondylitis. Germline V lookup: CDR1 SEHNR, CDR2 FQNEAQ (reference sequence). Trimming removed 10 bases from V and 2 bases from J, with 15 bases in between. The CDR3 spans 14 residues. In this sample, this clonotype turned up many times. TCRdb re-analysed the 5' RACE reads in MiXCR, keeping a single row per CDR3 protein. The sample shows under 250,000 distinct CDR3 sequences, roughly a tenth of them seen only once. The origin of this receptor is a male donor with ankylosing spondylitis or in good health (not recorded which). This chain uses TRBV7-9 with TRBJ2-1; D unclear. Sequencing input: blood, either unsorted or a sorted T cell fraction (not recorded which). This CDR3 is CAITSGPPYNEQFF. The DNA for the CDR3 is TGTGCCATCACGTCCGGGCCACCCTACAATGAGCAGTTCTTC.